Listed here are 19 T cell receptor beta chains from one sample, sequenced in a study of T cell repertoires in cytomegalovirus infection. TCRdb passed the reads through MiXCR, listing each CDR3 protein once. The table lists over 150,000 distinct CDR3 sequences, 14% of them singletons. The sample was PBMCs. These receptors originate from a human donor in good health (CMV status not recorded). Some clones in this sample may be carry-over from other donors' samples.

This chain uses TRBV4-3 with TRBJ2-7, with a tentative D call TRBD1 (6 bases). This CDR3 comprises 16 residues. The V and J ends lost 1 base and 2 bases respectively, with 15 bases between them. Germline V CDR1 and CDR2: LGHNA, YSLEER. This CDR3 is CASSQVAGAAAYEQYF. CDR3 nucleotide sequence: TGCGCCAGCAGCCAAGTGGCAGGGGCGGCCGCCTACGAGCAGTACTTC.

This clonotype was observed a handful of times. The V and J genes are TRBV28 and TRBJ1-5; D call uncertain. Germline CDR1 and CDR2: MDHEN and SYDVKM. The V end lost 4 bases, the J end lost 2 bases, and 9 bases lay between the germline ends. The CDR3 totals 14 residues. Here the CDR3 reads CASSWTGGNQPQHF. CDR3 DNA: TGTGCCAGCAGTTGGACCGGCGGCAATCAGCCCCAGCATTTT. The full variable domain, its missing parts supplied by reference TRBV28 and TRBJ1-5, is DVKVTQSSRYLVKRTGEKVFLECVQDMDHENMFWYRQDPGLGLRLIYFSYDVKMKEKGDIPEGYSVSREKKERFSLILESASTNQTSMYLCASSWTGGNQPQHFGDGTRLSIL.

This clonotype came up many times. The chain employs TRBV7-2 and TRBJ2-3; the match to TRBD2 covers 13 bases. Germline V gene lookup returns CDR1 SGHTA and CDR2 FQGNSA. Germline trimming cut 5 bases from V and 11 bases from J; bases unmatched to any gene: 7. This CDR3 has 14 amino acids. CDR3 nucleotides: TGTGCCAGCAGCCCGCCGGGACTAGCGGGAATGCAGTATTTT. It encodes CASSPPGLAGMQYF.

The rearrangement links TRBV2 to TRBJ1-2; no clear D. Germline loops: CDR1 SNHLY, CDR2 FYNNEI. This CDR3 is built from 15 residues. V was pared by 3 bases and J by 0 bases, with 11 bases between. The CDR3 coding sequence is TGTGCCAGCAGTGAGGATACCCCCACTAACTATGGCTACACCTTC. Protein product: CASSEDTPTNYGYTF.

This clonotype was seen a handful of times. The chain carries TRBV10-3 and TRBJ2-1, with D tentatively TRBD1 (6 bases). Trimming pared 0 bases from V and 4 bases from J, leaving 19 bases between. Germline V gene data show CDR1 as ENHRY and CDR2 as SYGVKD. The CDR3 is 18 amino acids. The CDR3 reads CAISESYSLQGSYNEQFF. The CDR3 DNA follows: TGTGCCATCAGTGAGTCCTATAGTTTACAGGGATCTTACAATGAGCAGTTCTTC.

This clonotype was recorded at least ten times. The genes are TRBV28 and TRBJ2-2, with D perhaps given as TRBD1 or TRBD2 (5 bases each). The V end was cut by 7 bases, the J end by 3 bases, with 18 bases between. The CDR3 is made up of 16 amino acids. Germline CDR1 reads MDHEN; CDR2 reads SYDVKM. The CDR3 bases are TGTGCCAGCACCGTTGGGGGTAGTTACGACACCGGGGAGCTGTTTTTT. Its translation is CASTVGGSYDTGELFF.

This clonotype was recorded at least ten times. The chain links TRBV7-2 to TRBJ2-7; TRBD2 matches at 9 bases. V was pared by 1 base and J by 7 bases, with 8 bases of the junction left unmatched. Germline loops: CDR1 SGHTA, CDR2 FQGNSA. The CDR3 sequence is 15 residues long. CDR3 in amino acids: CASSLDRAGGREQYF. CDR3 DNA sequence: TGTGCCAGCAGCTTAGACCGAGCGGGGGGCCGGGAGCAGTACTTC.

J is TRBJ1-3 and V is TRBV20-1, with 12 bases that match TRBD1. Looked up from germline, CDR1 is DFQATT and CDR2 is SNEGSKA (reference sequence). CDR3 size: 16 residues. Trimming at V came to 5 bases and at J to 3 bases, leaving 8 bases not matched to a gene. CDR3 sequence: CSARGQGAAGGNTIYF. The CDR3 DNA follows: TGCAGTGCTCGGGGACAGGGGGCGGCTGGTGGAAACACCATATATTTT.

This clonotype was counted ten times or more. This rearrangement joins TRBV12-3 or TRBV12-4 to TRBJ2-1; 8 nucleotides agree with TRBD1. With 5 bases clipped from V and 12 bases from J, the junction kept 3 bases outside the gene matches. The length of the CDR3 is 11 residues. CDR3 in DNA: TGTGCCAGCAGTCCGGGGACAGGGCAGTTCTTC. Translated: CASSPGTGQFF.

This clonotype was observed at least ten times. The genes are TRBV28 and TRBJ2-3; D uncertain. Germline V CDR1 and CDR2: MDHEN, SYDVKM. The CDR3 spans 14 residues. V lost 6 bases and J 2 bases, leaving 12 bases between the germline ends. CDR3 residues: CASRLALFTDTQYF. In nucleotides, the CDR3 is TGTGCCAGCAGATTAGCACTCTTCACAGATACGCAGTATTTT.

The chain combines TRBV6-1 with TRBJ2-2, with D possibly matching TRBD2 (5 bases). Germline V gene sequence: CDR1 MNHNS, CDR2 SASEGT. CDR3 size: 16 residues. The V end lost 4 bases, the J end lost 6 bases, and 18 bases lay between the germline ends. CDR3 sequence reads: CASSANPELEAGELFF. CDR3 nucleotide sequence: TGTGCCAGCAGTGCTAATCCGGAACTAGAAGCCGGGGAGCTGTTTTTT.

This chain links TRBV20-1 with TRBJ1-2; D perhaps matches TRBD1 (5 bases). The CDR3 length is 14 residues. Per the germline V gene, CDR1 is DFQATT and CDR2 is SNEGSKA (reference sequence). V was clipped by 6 bases and J by 0 bases, with 14 bases between them. CDR3 DNA: TGCAGTGCGGATCCGGACAATTCTAACTATGGCTACACCTTC. This encodes CSADPDNSNYGYTF.

This clonotype has only a few counts. The J gene is TRBJ2-5, the V gene TRBV7-9; D gene uncertain. Germline V gene data show CDR1 as SEHNR and CDR2 as FQNEAQ (reference sequence). Trimming stripped 5 bases from V and 5 bases from J, with 9 bases between. The CDR3 length is 12 residues. CDR3 in amino acids: CASSRPRETQYF. The CDR3, as DNA: TGTGCCAGCAGCCGGCCTCGGGAGACCCAGTACTTC.

The CDR3 region has the DNA TGTGCCAGCTCACCAACAGGGAGCTCCTACGAGCAGTACTTC. This encodes CASSPTGSSYEQYF. The rearrangement joins TRBV18 to TRBJ2-7; perhaps TRBD1 as D (6 bases). Germline-derived CDR1 and CDR2 are KGHSH and LQKENI. The CDR3 has 14 residues. V shed 2 bases and J shed 0 bases, with 8 bases lying between them.

This clonotype was found many times. The CDR3 reads CASSLGGDPPYNEQFF. As DNA, the CDR3 is TGTGCCAGCAGTCTGGGGGGGGACCCACCCTACAATGAGCAGTTCTTC. The V and J genes are TRBV28 and TRBJ2-1; 7 bases map to TRBD2. The germline V gene encodes CDR1 MDHEN and CDR2 SYDVKM. The CDR3 has 16 amino acids. The ends lost 5 bases at V and 2 bases at J; junction bases unmatched: 9.

This clonotype appeared a few times. CDR3 sequence (DNA): TGTGCCAGCAGTTTCAGCAGGGGTGGTCATACGCAGTATTTT. Protein: CASSFSRGGHTQYF. The chain recombines TRBV28 with TRBJ2-3; tentative D call: TRBD1 (6 bases). The CDR3 loop spans 14 amino acids. Germline values: CDR1 MDHEN, CDR2 SYDVKM. V gave up 3 bases and J gave up 7 bases, with 14 bases separating them. Looking up the rest from reference TRBV28 and TRBJ2-3 gives the full variable domain: DVKVTQSSRYLVKRTGEKVFLECVQDMDHENMFWYRQDPGLGLRLIYFSYDVKMKEKGDIPEGYSVSREKKERFSLILESASTNQTSMYLCASSFSRGGHTQYFGPGTRLTVL.

This clonotype came up many times. The chain combines TRBV3-1 with TRBJ2-5, with D possibly being TRBD1 (6 bases). Germline loops: CDR1 LGHDT, CDR2 YNNKEL (reference sequence). CDR3 size: 13 residues. V dropped 4 bases and J dropped 5 bases, with 11 bases sitting between them. The CDR3 loop is CASSRQVKETQYF. DNA for the CDR3: TGTGCCAGCAGCCGACAGGTGAAGGAGACCCAGTACTTC.

This clonotype occurred many times. The chain links TRBV7-8 to TRBJ2-3; 7 bases are a match to TRBD2. This CDR3 contains 15 residues. Germline CDR1 reads SGHVS; CDR2 reads FQNEAQ. J gave up 0 bases and V 4 bases, and 4 bases lay outside the gene matches. This CDR3 is CASSWRETSTDTQYF. DNA for the CDR3: TGTGCCAGCAGCTGGCGGGAGACTAGCACAGATACGCAGTATTTT.

The chain links TRBV5-1 to TRBJ2-1; D gene unclear. The CDR3 runs to 15 residues. Trimming took 0 bases from V and 3 from J, leaving 10 bases between them. Germline loops: CDR1 SGHRS, CDR2 YFSETQ. In nucleotides, the CDR3 is TGCGCCAGCAGCTTGGACGGCCAGAACTACAATGAGCAGTTCTTC. Amino acid sequence: CASSLDGQNYNEQFF.